Each of the 20 T cell receptor beta chains below was sequenced from the same sample in a study of blood T cell repertoires in COVID-19. Repertoires were generated with immunoSEQ multiplex PCR, while TCRdb's copy carries only in-frame clones and drops some. The sample includes roughly 150,000 clones, roughly 87% seen only once; the top ten take 5% to 6%. The source material was peripheral blood. These receptors all stem from a human donor in a cohort sampled during active COVID-19.

There are a few counts of this clone. J is TRBJ1-2 and V is TRBV7-3; 12 bases agree with TRBD1. This CDR3 has 14 amino acids. CDR1 SGHTA and CDR2 FQGTGA come from the germline V gene. Germline trimming cut 4 bases from V and 10 bases from J; bases unmatched to any gene: 7. CDR3 sequence: CASSYTPGQGAYTF. The CDR3 coding sequence is TGTGCCAGCAGCTACACACCGGGACAGGGGGCCTACACCTTC. The variable domain in full, completed from reference TRBV7-3 and TRBJ1-2, reads GAGVSQTPSNKVTEKGKYVELRCDPISGHTALYWYRQSLGQGPEFLIYFQGTGAADDSGLPNDRFFAVRPEGSVSTLKIQRTERGDSAVYLCASSYTPGQGAYTFGSGTRLTVV.

This CDR3 is CATSSGQGADEQYF. Written as DNA, the CDR3 is TGTGCCACCAGCTCCGGACAGGGAGCGGACGAGCAGTACTTC. The chain is built from TRBV15 and TRBJ2-7; TRBD1 matches at 8 bases. This CDR3 spans 14 amino acids. The trim removed 5 bases at V and 5 bases at J, leaving 8 bases unmatched. Germline V CDR1 and CDR2: LNHNV, YYDKDF (reference sequence).

V gene TRBV9 combines with J gene TRBJ1-3; 11 nucleotides agree with TRBD1. Germline loops: CDR1 SGDLS, CDR2 YYNGEE. The CDR3 consists of 17 residues. With 0 bases clipped from V and 1 base from J, the junction kept 3 bases outside the gene matches. This chain's CDR3 is CASSVGGQGASGNTIYF. CDR3 sequence (DNA): TGTGCCAGCAGCGTAGGTGGACAGGGGGCGTCTGGAAACACCATATATTTT.

This clone was recorded only once. The chain recombines TRBV5-1 with TRBJ1-3; tentative D call: TRBD1 (5 bases). Germline assignment: CDR1 SGHRS and CDR2 YFSETQ. The CDR3 sequence is 13 residues long. Trimming left V 8 bases short and J 2 bases short, with 11 bases between. CDR3 coding DNA: TGCGCCAGTGGAGGGGATACTGGAAACACCATATATTTT. Residues: CASGGDTGNTIYF.

The chain employs TRBV5-1 and TRBJ1-6, with 8 bases matching TRBD1. This CDR3 is built from 15 residues. Germline V CDR1 and CDR2: SGHRS, YFSETQ. Germline trimming cut 2 bases from V and 9 bases from J; bases unmatched to any gene: 7. CDR3 in amino acids: CASSFRDRGTSPLHF. The CDR3 coding sequence is TGCGCCAGCAGCTTCCGCGACAGGGGCACTTCACCCCTCCACTTT.

The chain uses TRBV4-3 and TRBJ2-7, with 12 bases matching TRBD1. The CDR3 is 15 amino acids. V was clipped by 4 bases and J by 7 bases; unmatched bases: 8. Germline V gene sequence: CDR1 LGHNA, CDR2 YSLEER. The CDR3 protein is CASSRGTGGIWEQYF. CDR3 in DNA: TGCGCCAGCAGCCGAGGGACAGGGGGCATATGGGAGCAGTACTTC.

J is TRBJ2-7 and V is TRBV18; D is perhaps TRBD2 (7 bases). Germline V lookup: CDR1 KGHSH, CDR2 LQKENI. V lost 6 bases and J 4 bases, leaving 16 bases between the germline ends. The CDR3 loop spans 14 amino acids. The CDR3 sequence is CASSPRGGTYEQYF. The CDR3 DNA is TGTGCCAGCTCCCCAAGGGGGGGTACGTACGAGCAGTACTTC.

The chain is built from TRBV6-5 and TRBJ2-7; 12 bases map to TRBD2. Germline trimming cut 6 bases from V and 3 bases from J; bases unmatched to any gene: 6. Germline V gives CDR1 MNHEY, CDR2 SVGAGI. The CDR3 has 15 amino acids. CDR3 residues: CASSRLAGEIYEQYF. CDR3 DNA sequence: TGTGCCAGCAGCCGACTAGCGGGAGAGATCTACGAGCAGTACTTC.

The rearrangement joins TRBV6-5 to TRBJ1-2; D not resolved. The CDR3 is 14 amino acids. V was shortened by 7 bases and J by 1 base, with 13 bases between the two germline ends. Germline-derived CDR1 and CDR2 are MNHEY and SVGAGI. The CDR3 spells CASIVVTGNYGYTF. The CDR3 nucleotides read TGTGCCAGCATTGTGGTAACCGGTAACTATGGCTACACCTTC.

This clone was observed a single time. The rearrangement uses TRBV2 and TRBJ1-3; tentatively, D is TRBD1 (5 bases). Per germline, CDR1 SNHLY and CDR2 FYNNEI. V was cut by 6 bases and J by 1 base, with 10 bases left in between. CDR3 length: 14 amino acids. CDR3 region: CASRGAASGNTIYF. The CDR3 nucleotides read TGTGCCAGCAGAGGGGCAGCGTCTGGAAACACCATATATTTT.

The chain links TRBV15 to TRBJ1-5; no definite D call. The CDR3 sequence is 14 residues long. Looked up from germline, CDR1 is LNHNV and CDR2 is YYDKDF (reference sequence). V lost 9 bases and J lost 6, with 18 bases in between. CDR3: CATRPGLLFQPQHF. The CDR3 DNA follows: TGTGCCACTCGCCCTGGACTCCTTTTTCAGCCCCAGCATTTT.

The gene calls are TRBV4-1 and TRBJ1-6; D unresolved. The CDR3 has 14 residues. Germline V gene sequence: CDR1 MGHRA, CDR2 YSYEKL. V was clipped by 0 bases and J by 14 bases, with 14 bases between them. The CDR3 region is CASSQDLASRTLHF. The CDR3 nucleotides are TGCGCCAGCAGCCAAGATCTAGCTAGCAGGACCCTCCACTTT.

The chain carries TRBV5-6 and TRBJ2-7; maybe TRBD1 (5 bases). CDR3 length equals 15 residues. Trimming took 4 bases from V and 1 from J, leaving 15 bases between them. Looked up from germline, CDR1 is SGHDT and CDR2 is YYEEEE. CDR3: CASSRTQTVSYEQYF. The CDR3 DNA sequence: TGTGCCAGCAGCAGAACTCAGACAGTTTCCTACGAGCAGTACTTC.

The chain is built from TRBV28 and TRBJ2-7, with 7 bases aligning to TRBD2. The germline CDR1 and CDR2 sequences are MDHEN and SYDVKM. The CDR3 extends over 13 amino acids. V trimming: 7 bases; J trimming: 2 bases; junction bases outside the gene matches: 5. CDR3: CASKGGPPYEQYF. CDR3 DNA sequence: TGTGCCAGCAAGGGAGGGCCCCCCTACGAGCAGTACTTC.

This sequence joins TRBV10-3 and TRBJ1-5, with D hard to call. The CDR3 length is 12 residues. V was pared by 3 bases and J by 3 bases, with 3 bases between. Per germline, CDR1 ENHRY and CDR2 SYGVKD. For the CDR3, the DNA is TGTGCCATCAGTGACTTCAATCAGCCCCAGCATTTT. It yields the protein CAISDFNQPQHF.

The rearrangement links TRBV28 to TRBJ1-4; 8 positions match TRBD1. Germline CDR1 MDHEN, CDR2 SYDVKM. The CDR3 runs to 16 residues. V lost 10 bases to trimming and J lost 2 bases; unmatched junction nucleotides: 12. CDR3 nucleotides: TGTGCCACCGTACCACAGGGGGGTGCGACTAATGAAAAACTGTTTTTT. Translating it yields CATVPQGGATNEKLFF.

This clone was counted between two and nine times. The chain joins TRBV9 to TRBJ2-3; D may be TRBD2 (6 bases). The CDR3 runs 15 residues. With 7 bases removed from V and 3 bases from J, the gap between germline ends came to 18 bases. Germline V gene sequence: CDR1 SGDLS, CDR2 YYNGEE. The CDR3 region has the DNA TGTGCCAGCGAGGAAGGTAGCGGTAATACAGATACGCAGTATTTT. Protein product: CASEEGSGNTDTQYF.

The genes are TRBV24-1 and TRBJ2-5; D not resolved. The V gene lost 0 bases and the J gene lost 3 bases, with 13 bases spanning the gap. This CDR3 spans 16 amino acids. Germline loops: CDR1 KGHDR, CDR2 SFDVKD. This CDR3 reads CATSDLGGGEKETQYF. The CDR3 nucleotides are TGTGCCACCAGTGATTTGGGCGGTGGCGAAAAAGAGACCCAGTACTTC.

The chain uses TRBV11-2 and TRBJ2-3; TRBD2 agrees at 10 bases. CDR1 and CDR2 (germline): SGHAT, FQNNGV. The CDR3 extends over 16 amino acids. Losses at the gene ends were 7 bases for V and 6 bases for J; bases not matched to a gene: 13. The CDR3 loop reads CASIRRERGGHDTQYF. The CDR3 nucleotides read TGTGCCAGCATCCGAAGGGAGCGGGGGGGCCACGATACGCAGTATTTT.

The genes are TRBV6-5 and TRBJ2-7, with D possibly TRBD2 on 5 matching bases. Trimming pared 1 base from V and 6 bases from J, leaving 13 bases between. The CDR3 loop spans 14 amino acids. CDR1 is MNHEY and CDR2 is SVGAGI in the germline V gene. Written as DNA, the CDR3 is TGTGCCAGCAGTTACTATGAGCGGCGAGGCGAGCAGTACTTC. It is translated as CASSYYERRGEQYF.